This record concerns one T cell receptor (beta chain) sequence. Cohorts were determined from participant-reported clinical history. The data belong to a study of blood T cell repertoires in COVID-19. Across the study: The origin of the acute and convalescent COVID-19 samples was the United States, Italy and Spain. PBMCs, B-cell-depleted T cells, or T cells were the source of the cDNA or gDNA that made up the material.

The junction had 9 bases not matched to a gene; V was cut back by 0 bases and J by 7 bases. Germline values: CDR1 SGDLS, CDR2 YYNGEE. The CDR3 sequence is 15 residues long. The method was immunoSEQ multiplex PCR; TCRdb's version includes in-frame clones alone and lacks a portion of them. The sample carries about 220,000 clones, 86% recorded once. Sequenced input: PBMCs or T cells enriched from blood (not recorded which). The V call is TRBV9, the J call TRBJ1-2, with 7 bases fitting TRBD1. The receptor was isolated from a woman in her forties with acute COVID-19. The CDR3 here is CASSVAGTGDIGYTF. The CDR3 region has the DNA TGTGCCAGCAGCGTAGCGGGAACAGGGGACATTGGCTACACCTTC. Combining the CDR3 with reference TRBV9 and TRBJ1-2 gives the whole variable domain DSGVTQTPKHLITATGQRVTLRCSPRSGDLSVYWYQQSLDQGLQFLIQYYNGEERAKGNILERFSAQQFPDLHSELNLSSLELGDSALYFCASSVAGTGDIGYTFGSGTRLTVV.